These 12 T cell receptor beta chains share one sample of origin, sequenced in a study of blood T cell repertoires in COVID-19. Clones were sequenced by immunoSEQ multiplex PCR, and TCRdb holds only the in-frame ones, with some missing. Of about 45,000 clones in the sample, about 88% were seen once. Source material: peripheral blood. Receptors were obtained from a man between 70 and 80 years old with active COVID-19.

The chain uses TRBV2 and TRBJ2-7; D is perhaps TRBD2 (5 bases). This CDR3 has 11 residues. V dropped 7 bases and J dropped 6 bases, with 10 bases sitting between them. Germline CDR1 SNHLY, CDR2 FYNNEI. CDR3 region: CASKMGVEQYF. DNA of the CDR3: TGTGCCAGCAAGATGGGAGTCGAGCAGTACTTC.

V is TRBV7-3 and J is TRBJ2-7; 7 nucleotides agree with TRBD1. In germline, CDR1 is SGHTA, CDR2 FQGTGA. This CDR3 spans 13 amino acids. J was trimmed by 3 bases and V by 5 bases; bases with no gene match: 4. CDR3 loop: CASSTGQSYEQYF. In DNA, the CDR3 is TGTGCCAGCAGCACGGGACAGAGCTACGAGCAGTACTTC.

The rearrangement uses TRBV7-9 and TRBJ2-7; possibly TRBD2 for D (5 bases). This CDR3 spans 12 amino acids. With 6 bases removed from V and 3 bases from J, the gap between germline ends came to 9 bases. Germline CDR1 SEHNR, CDR2 FQNEAQ (reference sequence). Here the CDR3 reads CASSFGLYEQYF. The CDR3 bases are TGTGCCAGCAGTTTCGGACTCTACGAGCAGTACTTC.

The chain carries TRBV6-6 and TRBJ2-3, with a possible D match to TRBD2 (6 bases). This CDR3 contains 15 residues. Germline CDR1 MNHNY, CDR2 SVGAGI (reference sequence). The V and J ends lost 3 bases and 1 base respectively, with 11 bases between them. The CDR3 DNA is TGTGCCAGCAGTTATCGGGGGACCCGCACAGATACGCAGTATTTT. This sequence encodes CASSYRGTRTDTQYF.

The chain has TRBV9 and TRBJ2-7, with 11 bases aligning to TRBD2. V shed 0 bases, J shed 1 base, and the junction held 9 bases outside the gene matches. CDR3 length: 18 residues. Germline CDR1 SGDLS, CDR2 YYNGEE. CDR3 nucleotide sequence: TGTGCCAGCAGCGTAGGGACTAGCGGGCCGAAAGGTTCCTACGAGCAGTACTTC. Translated: CASSVGTSGPKGSYEQYF. Full variable domain (outside the CDR3, taken from reference TRBV9 and TRBJ2-7): DSGVTQTPKHLITATGQRVTLRCSPRSGDLSVYWYQQSLDQGLQFLIQYYNGEERAKGNILERFSAQQFPDLHSELNLSSLELGDSALYFCASSVGTSGPKGSYEQYFGPGTRLTVT.

The chain combines TRBV4-2 with TRBJ1-5; the match to TRBD1 covers 9 bases. The CDR3 consists of 18 residues. J lost 0 bases, V lost 0 bases, and 6 bases had no gene match. From germline, CDR1 is LGHNA and CDR2 YNFKEQ. The DNA for the CDR3 is TGTGCCAGCAGCCAAGATCACAGGGGGCTACTTAGCAATCAGCCCCAGCATTTT. The encoded protein is CASSQDHRGLLSNQPQHF.

The CDR3 nucleotides read TGTGCCTGGATTTCTCCCCGCAGGGGGGACGAGCAGTACTTC. This sequence encodes CAWISPRRGDEQYF. This chain uses TRBV30 with TRBJ2-7; D might be TRBD1 (7 bases). Germline values: CDR1 GTSNPN, CDR2 SVGIG (reference sequence). V gave up 4 bases and J gave up 5 bases, with 18 bases separating them. The CDR3 has 14 amino acids.

The V call is TRBV6-5, the J call TRBJ1-2; D is undetermined. The CDR3 length is 14 residues. Germline V gene sequence: CDR1 MNHEY, CDR2 SVGAGI. V lost 7 bases, J lost 0 bases, and 12 bases lay in between. CDR3: CASTSRDTNYGYTF. The CDR3 DNA is TGTGCCAGCACATCCCGGGATACTAACTATGGCTACACCTTC.

This clone came up a few times. J is TRBJ2-3 and V is TRBV7-2, with D unresolved. Between the trimmed V and J ends, which lost 5 bases and 4 bases, there was a span of 16 bases. The germline CDR1 and CDR2 sequences are SGHTA and FQGNSA. This CDR3 spans 15 amino acids. The CDR3 bases are TGTGCCAGCAGCCTGGGCCTTCAATCGGCAGATACGCAGTATTTT. It specifies CASSLGLQSADTQYF.

V and J are TRBV18 and TRBJ2-1; TRBD1 agrees at 7 bases. CDR1 KGHSH and CDR2 LQKENI come from the germline V gene. The CDR3 totals 15 residues. V lost 6 bases, J lost 3 bases, and 8 bases stayed unmatched. CDR3 sequence: CASSTGAVIYNEQFF. CDR3 in DNA: TGTGCCAGCTCCACAGGGGCGGTGATCTACAATGAGCAGTTCTTC.

The J gene is TRBJ1-1, the V gene TRBV11-2, with 10 positions matching TRBD1. V gave up 5 bases and J gave up 3 bases; unmatched junction bases: 6. The CDR3 extends over 15 amino acids. CDR1 is SGHAT and CDR2 is FQNNGV in the germline V gene. In DNA form, the CDR3 reads TGTGCCAGCAGCACGACAGGGGGCTGGGACACTGAAGCTTTCTTT. Residues: CASSTTGGWDTEAFF.

The chain recombines TRBV5-4 with TRBJ2-6; 7 bases match TRBD1. The CDR3 consists of 15 residues. Germline CDR1 is SGHNT and CDR2 is YYREEE (reference sequence). Trimming took 3 bases from V and 0 from J; bases not matched to a gene: 0. This chain's CDR3 is CASSSGGSGANVLTF. The CDR3 region has the DNA TGTGCCAGCAGCTCAGGGGGCTCTGGGGCCAACGTCCTGACTTTC.